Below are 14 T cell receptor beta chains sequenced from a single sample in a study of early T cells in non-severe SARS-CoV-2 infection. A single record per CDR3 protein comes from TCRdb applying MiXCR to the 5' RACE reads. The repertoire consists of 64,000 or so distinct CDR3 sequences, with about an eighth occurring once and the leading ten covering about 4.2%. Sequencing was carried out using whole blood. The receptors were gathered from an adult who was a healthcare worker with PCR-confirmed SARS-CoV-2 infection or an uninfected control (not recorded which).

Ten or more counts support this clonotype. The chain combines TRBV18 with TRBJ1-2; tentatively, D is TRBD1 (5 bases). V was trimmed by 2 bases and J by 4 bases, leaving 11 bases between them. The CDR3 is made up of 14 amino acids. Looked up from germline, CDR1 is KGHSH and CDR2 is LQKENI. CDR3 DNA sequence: TGTGCCAGCTCACCAGGGGCCGGACCCTATGGCTACACCTTC. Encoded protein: CASSPGAGPYGYTF.

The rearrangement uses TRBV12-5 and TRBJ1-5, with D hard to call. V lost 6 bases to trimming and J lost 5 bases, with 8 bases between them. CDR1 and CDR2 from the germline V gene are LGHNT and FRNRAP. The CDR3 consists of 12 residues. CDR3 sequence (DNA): TGTGCTAGTGGACTCCGGGATCAGCCCCAGCATTTT. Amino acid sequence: CASGLRDQPQHF.

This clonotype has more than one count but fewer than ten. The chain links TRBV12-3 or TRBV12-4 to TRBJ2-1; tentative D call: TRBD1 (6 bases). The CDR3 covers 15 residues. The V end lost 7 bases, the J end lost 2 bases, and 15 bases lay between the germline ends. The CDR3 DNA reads TGTGCCAGCACCCTGGGGGCCCAAACCTACAATGAGCAGTTCTTC. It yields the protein CASTLGAQTYNEQFF.

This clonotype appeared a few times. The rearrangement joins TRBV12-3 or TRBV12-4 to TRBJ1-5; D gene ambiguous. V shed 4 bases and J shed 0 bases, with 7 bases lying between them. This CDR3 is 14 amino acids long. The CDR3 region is CASSWGYSNQPQHF. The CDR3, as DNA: TGTGCCAGCAGTTGGGGTTATAGCAATCAGCCCCAGCATTTT.

CDR3 sequence: CSVVPHTHEQYF. CDR3 DNA sequence: TGCAGCGTTGTCCCGCACACCCACGAGCAGTACTTC. V gene TRBV29-1 combines with J gene TRBJ2-7; D is uncertain. Germline lookup yields CDR1 SQVTM and CDR2 ANQGSEA. Trimming shortened V by 4 bases and J by 5 bases, and 12 bases separated the two germline ends. The CDR3 extends over 12 amino acids.

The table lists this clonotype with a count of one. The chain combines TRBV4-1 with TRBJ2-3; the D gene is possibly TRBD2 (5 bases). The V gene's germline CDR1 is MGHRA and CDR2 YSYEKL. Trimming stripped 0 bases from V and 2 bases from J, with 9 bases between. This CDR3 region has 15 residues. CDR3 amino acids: CASSQERAYTDTQYF. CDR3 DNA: TGCGCCAGCAGCCAAGAGAGGGCCTACACAGATACGCAGTATTTT.

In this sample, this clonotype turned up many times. The CDR3 reads CASRDPYSNQPQHF. The CDR3 DNA reads TGTGCCAGCAGGGATCCTTATAGCAATCAGCCCCAGCATTTT. The gene calls are TRBV6-1 and TRBJ1-5; D is unresolved. Deletions cut 6 bases from V and 0 bases from J, with 9 bases between. The germline V gene has CDR1 MNHNS and CDR2 SASEGT. CDR3 size: 14 residues.

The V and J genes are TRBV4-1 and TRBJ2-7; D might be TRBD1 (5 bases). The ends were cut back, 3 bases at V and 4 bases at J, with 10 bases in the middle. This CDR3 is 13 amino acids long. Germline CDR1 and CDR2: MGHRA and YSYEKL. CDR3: CASSQVTEYEQYF. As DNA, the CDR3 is TGCGCCAGCAGCCAGGTGACAGAATACGAGCAGTACTTC.

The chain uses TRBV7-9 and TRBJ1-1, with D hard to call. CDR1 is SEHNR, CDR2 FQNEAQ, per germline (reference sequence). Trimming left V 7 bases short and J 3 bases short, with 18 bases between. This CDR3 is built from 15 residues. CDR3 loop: CASITPPVSHTEAFF. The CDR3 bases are TGTGCCAGCATCACTCCCCCCGTATCGCACACTGAAGCTTTCTTT.

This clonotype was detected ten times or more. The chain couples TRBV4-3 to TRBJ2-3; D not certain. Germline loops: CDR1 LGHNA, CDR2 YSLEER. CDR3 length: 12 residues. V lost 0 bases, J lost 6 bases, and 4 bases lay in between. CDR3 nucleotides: TGCGCCAGCAGCCAAGATTGGGATACGCAGTATTTT. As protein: CASSQDWDTQYF.

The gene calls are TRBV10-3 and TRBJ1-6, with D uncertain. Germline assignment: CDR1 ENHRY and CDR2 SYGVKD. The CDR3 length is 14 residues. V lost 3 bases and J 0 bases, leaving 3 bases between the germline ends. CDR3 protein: CAISDSSYNSPLHF. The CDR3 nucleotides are TGTGCCATCAGTGACAGCTCCTATAATTCACCCCTCCACTTT.

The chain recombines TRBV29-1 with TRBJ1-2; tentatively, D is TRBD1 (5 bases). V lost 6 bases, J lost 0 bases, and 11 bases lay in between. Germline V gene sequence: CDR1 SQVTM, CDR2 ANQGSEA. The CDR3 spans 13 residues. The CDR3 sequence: CSVGTAANYGYTF. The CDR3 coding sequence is TGCAGCGTGGGGACGGCAGCTAACTATGGCTACACCTTC.

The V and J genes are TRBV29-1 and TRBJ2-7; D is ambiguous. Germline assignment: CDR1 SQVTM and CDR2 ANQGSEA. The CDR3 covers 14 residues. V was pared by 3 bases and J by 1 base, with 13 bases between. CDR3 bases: TGCAGCGTTGATCTCGGAGTCTCTTCCTACGAGCAGTACTTC. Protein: CSVDLGVSSYEQYF.

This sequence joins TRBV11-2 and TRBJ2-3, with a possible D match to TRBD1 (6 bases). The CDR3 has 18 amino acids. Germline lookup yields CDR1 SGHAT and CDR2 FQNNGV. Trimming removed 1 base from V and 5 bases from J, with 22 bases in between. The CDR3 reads CASSLVPPGRGREDTQYF. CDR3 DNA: TGTGCCAGCAGCTTAGTCCCGCCGGGCAGGGGAAGGGAAGATACGCAGTATTTT.